Given below is one T cell receptor (beta chain) in context. The antigen is unknown. The germline V gene has CDR1 SGHTA and CDR2 FQGNSA. This CDR3 has 17 residues. Trimming left V 5 bases short and J 1 base short, with 20 bases between. This entry belongs to a study of T cells in Graves' hyperthyroidism and ophthalmopathy. Study-wide results and caveats: Most thyroid clonotypes expanded above 0.001 appeared in blood too.

It was RNA transcripts that yielded the amplified TCR beta CDR3 regions. A set of HTBI primers served as the primers for a first-round RT-PCR of the TCR CDR3. TCRdb reprocessed the multiplex PCR reads via MiXCR and lists one record per CDR3 protein. The data contain 500,000 to 800,000 distinct CDR3 sequences, 45% of them singletons. Clinical symptoms, serum thyroxine and TRAb, thyroid ultrasound and orbital computed tomography together formed the diagnostic basis. The sample was peripheral blood or thyroid tissue (not recorded which). The clonotype originates from an adult man with Graves' disease, either hyperthyroidism or ophthalmopathy (not recorded which). The chain recombines TRBV7-2 with TRBJ2-5, with D perhaps TRBD1 or TRBD2 (6 bases each). CDR3 DNA sequence: TGTGCCAGCAGCCAAGAGGGGGTAGCGGTGCTCCAAGAGACCCAGTACTTC. As protein: CASSQEGVAVLQETQYF.